These 25 T cell receptor beta chains were sequenced from one sample in a study of high-grade serous ovarian cancer treatment subgroups. The tumor samples were collected prior to definitive surgery or chemotherapy. Data came from immunoSEQ multiplex PCR; TCRdb stores just in-frame clones and leaves some out. This sample carries approximately 40,000 clones, roughly 83% of them seen once, and the ten largest clones take approximately 3.1%. Sequencing used tumor tissue. The origin of the receptors is a human donor with high-grade serous ovarian cancer.

The chain combines TRBV2 with TRBJ2-1, with unresolved D. CDR1 is SNHLY, CDR2 FYNNEI, per germline. The CDR3 runs 11 residues. The V end lost 3 bases, the J end lost 10 bases, and 7 bases lay between the germline ends. The CDR3 is CASSDLLEQFF. CDR3 nucleotides: TGTGCCAGCAGTGATCTCCTGGAGCAGTTCTTC.

The genes are TRBV4-2 and TRBJ2-3, with D possibly being TRBD2 (5 bases). Deletions cut 4 bases from V and 8 bases from J, with 19 bases between. Germline V gene data show CDR1 as LGHNA and CDR2 as YNFKEQ. The CDR3 loop spans 15 amino acids. CDR3 DNA: TGTGCCAGCAGCCCCCCGGGAACGCTAGGAGGTACGCAGTATTTT. Protein: CASSPPGTLGGTQYF.

This clone was seen only a few times. CDR3 sequence: CASSLDRQGRETQYF. The CDR3 region has the DNA TGTGCCAGCAGCTTGGATCGACAGGGTAGGGAGACCCAGTACTTC. The chain recombines TRBV5-4 with TRBJ2-5; 7 bases map to TRBD1. Germline assignment: CDR1 SGHNT and CDR2 YYREEE (reference sequence). The CDR3 spans 15 residues. Trimming removed 0 bases from V and 5 bases from J; junction bases left unmatched: 7.

The rearrangement joins TRBV19 to TRBJ1-5; D unresolved. The V gene lost 7 bases and the J gene lost 3 bases, with 13 bases spanning the gap. The CDR3 is made up of 14 amino acids. CDR1 is LNHDA, CDR2 SQIVND, per germline (reference sequence). In DNA form, the CDR3 reads TGTGCCAGTAAAAAGGAGGCAGTCAATCAGCCCCAGCATTTT. Its translation is CASKKEAVNQPQHF. Looking up the rest from reference TRBV19 and TRBJ1-5 gives the full variable domain: DGGITQSPKYLFRKEGQNVTLSCEQNLNHDAMYWYRQDPGQGLRLIYYSQIVNDFQKGDIAEGYSVSREKKESFPLTVTSAQKNPTAFYLCASKKEAVNQPQHFGDGTRLSIL.

The CDR3 spells CASSQDRRGGSYEQYF. In nucleotides, the CDR3 is TGCGCCAGCAGCCAAGATCGGAGGGGGGGATCCTACGAGCAGTACTTC. The genes are TRBV4-3 and TRBJ2-7; possible D gene TRBD2, 7 bases. The germline V gene has CDR1 LGHNA and CDR2 YSLEER. The V and J ends lost 0 bases and 1 base respectively, with 13 bases between them. The CDR3 has 16 residues.

The chain links TRBV10-3 to TRBJ2-2; tentative D call: TRBD1 (6 bases). The germline V gene has CDR1 ENHRY and CDR2 SYGVKD. The CDR3 is made up of 13 amino acids. Trimming stripped 10 bases from V and 6 bases from J, with 15 bases between. CDR3 region: CASSSGVPGELFF. The DNA for the CDR3 is TGTGCCAGCTCCTCAGGGGTCCCCGGGGAGCTGTTTTTT.

The chain links TRBV18 to TRBJ1-5, with TRBD1 as a possible D gene (5 bases). CDR3 size: 16 residues. Trimming cost V 3 bases and J 0 bases, with 12 bases left between them. Germline CDR1 KGHSH, CDR2 LQKENI. The CDR3 DNA reads as TGTGCCAGCTCACCGGTCGGAGGGGTTAGCAATCAGCCCCAGCATTTT. It yields the protein CASSPVGGVSNQPQHF.

This clone was observed a single time. The rearrangement links TRBV29-1 to TRBJ2-3; 7 bases align to TRBD2. This CDR3 has 15 residues. Germline V gene lookup returns CDR1 SQVTM and CDR2 ANQGSEA. V shed 0 bases and J 6 bases; nucleotides not matched to a gene: 9. Here the CDR3 DNA reads TGCAGCGTTGAAGATCCCCGCGAGGGAGGGGATACGCAGTATTTT. The encoded protein is CSVEDPREGGDTQYF.

The chain is built from TRBV27 and TRBJ2-7; possible D gene TRBD2, 5 bases. Germline loops: CDR1 MNHEY, CDR2 SMNVEV (reference sequence). This CDR3 spans 15 amino acids. V was pared by 5 bases and J by 6 bases, with 20 bases between. The CDR3 loop reads CASSPAERPRLEQYF. CDR3 coding DNA: TGTGCCAGCAGTCCCGCTGAGCGGCCACGTCTCGAGCAGTACTTC.

The genes are TRBV7-9 and TRBJ1-5; TRBD1 agrees at 8 bases. V shed 5 bases, J shed 9 bases, and the junction held 9 bases outside the gene matches. Germline V gene lookup returns CDR1 SEHNR and CDR2 FQNEAQ (reference sequence). The CDR3 spans 14 residues. The CDR3 reads CASSPTGARGPQHF. CDR3 in DNA: TGTGCCAGCAGCCCGACAGGGGCCAGAGGGCCCCAGCATTTT.

The chain has TRBV7-9 and TRBJ2-1, with D possibly being TRBD1 (6 bases). The CDR3 has 13 amino acids. CDR1 is SEHNR and CDR2 is FQNEAQ in the germline V gene (reference sequence). With 5 bases removed from V and 10 bases from J, the gap between germline ends came to 15 bases. The CDR3 nucleotides read TGTGCCAGCAGCATAACAGGGCTGGGGGAGCAGTTCTTC. Its translation is CASSITGLGEQFF.

The rearrangement links TRBV6-5 to TRBJ2-3; D may match TRBD1 or TRBD2 (6 bases each). This CDR3 contains 14 residues. V gave up 6 bases and J gave up 2 bases, with 12 bases separating them. The germline CDR1 and CDR2 sequences are MNHEY and SVGAGI. The CDR3 coding sequence is TGTGCCAGCAGAGGGGGGACTCCCACAGATACGCAGTATTTT. This encodes CASRGGTPTDTQYF.

The J gene is TRBJ2-7, the V gene TRBV6-1, with 8 positions matching TRBD1. Germline V gene data show CDR1 as MNHNS and CDR2 as SASEGT. With V trimmed by 7 bases and J by 0 bases, 8 bases remained unmatched. This CDR3 is 15 amino acids long. DNA for the CDR3: TGTGCCAGCACCCGAGACAGGGGCCTCTCCTACGAGCAGTACTTC. It specifies CASTRDRGLSYEQYF.

This clone was seen a few times. The chain is built from TRBV28 and TRBJ1-4, with no clear D. Germline lookup yields CDR1 MDHEN and CDR2 SYDVKM. The V end lost 3 bases, the J end lost 5 bases, and 13 bases lay between the germline ends. This CDR3 contains 15 residues. CDR3 bases: TGTGCCAGCAGTTTGGCGGCAGGCACAAATGAAAAACTGTTTTTT. It encodes CASSLAAGTNEKLFF. Supplemented by reference TRBV28 and TRBJ1-4, the full variable domain reads DVKVTQSSRYLVKRTGEKVFLECVQDMDHENMFWYRQDPGLGLRLIYFSYDVKMKEKGDIPEGYSVSREKKERFSLILESASTNQTSMYLCASSLAAGTNEKLFFGSGTQLSVL.

The J gene is TRBJ2-2, the V gene TRBV29-1, with 8 positions matching TRBD1. Germline V gene data show CDR1 as SQVTM and CDR2 as ANQGSEA. This CDR3 is 14 amino acids long. The J segment lost 4 bases and the V segment lost 7 bases, leaving 8 bases of the junction unmatched. The CDR3, as DNA: TGCAGCGCCCAGACAGGGGCAGGCACCGGGGAGCTGTTTTTT. Residues: CSAQTGAGTGELFF.

The chain has TRBV7-2 and TRBJ2-7; 12 bases are a match to TRBD1. Germline-derived CDR1 and CDR2 are SGHTA and FQGNSA. The CDR3 sequence is 16 residues long. The trim removed 5 bases at V and 0 bases at J, leaving 5 bases unmatched. The CDR3 here is CASSPWDRGLSYEQYF. The CDR3 bases are TGTGCCAGCAGCCCATGGGACAGGGGGCTCTCCTACGAGCAGTACTTC.

V gene TRBV19 combines with J gene TRBJ2-7; possibly TRBD1 for D (6 bases). Trimming removed 5 bases at V and 0 bases at J, with 11 bases between. The CDR3 sequence is 14 residues long. Germline V CDR1 and CDR2: LNHDA, SQIVND (reference sequence). The CDR3, as DNA: TGTGCCAGTAGTGCCGGACAGTCCTCCTACGAGCAGTACTTC. This codes for CASSAGQSSYEQYF.

The chain carries TRBV9 and TRBJ2-1; D is unclear. CDR3 length equals 16 residues. V lost 0 bases to trimming and J lost 9 bases, with 19 bases between them. Germline V gives CDR1 SGDLS, CDR2 YYNGEE. Here the CDR3 reads CASSVEVLAVMGEQFF. The CDR3 DNA sequence: TGTGCCAGCAGCGTAGAAGTGCTCGCAGTGATGGGTGAGCAGTTCTTC.

In its sample, this clone was seen once. V and J are TRBV19 and TRBJ2-7; 7 positions match TRBD1. The ends lost 5 bases at V and 3 bases at J; junction bases unmatched: 4. Germline loops: CDR1 LNHDA, CDR2 SQIVND (reference sequence). The CDR3 consists of 13 residues. CDR3 nucleotide sequence: TGTGCCAGTAGTCCCGGGACAGACTACGAGCAGTACTTC. Translating it yields CASSPGTDYEQYF.

This clone was detected a few times. The CDR3 nucleotides are TGTGCCAGCAGCTCCCGCAAGCGGGATGGCGACGAGCAGTACTTC. Translation gives CASSSRKRDGDEQYF. The chain has TRBV7-8 and TRBJ2-7; TRBD2 aligns across 7 bases. This CDR3 comprises 15 residues. V was clipped by 4 bases and J by 5 bases; unmatched bases: 11. Germline lookup yields CDR1 SGHVS and CDR2 FQNEAQ.

The rearrangement uses TRBV5-1 and TRBJ1-6; 7 bases agree with TRBD1. CDR1 is SGHRS, CDR2 YFSETQ, per germline. V trimming: 6 bases; J trimming: 4 bases; junction bases outside the gene matches: 4. CDR3 length equals 14 residues. As DNA, the CDR3 is TGCGCCAGCATGAAGGGACAGTATAATTCACCCCTCCACTTT. Translated, it gives CASMKGQYNSPLHF.

The chain has TRBV18 and TRBJ2-2; D is undetermined. Looked up from germline, CDR1 is KGHSH and CDR2 is LQKENI. Trimming removed 3 bases from V and 6 bases from J, with 8 bases in between. CDR3 length: 13 amino acids. The CDR3 sequence is CASSPAGAGELFF. The DNA of the CDR3 is TGTGCCAGCTCACCTGCAGGTGCCGGGGAGCTGTTTTTT.

The chain employs TRBV15 and TRBJ2-3, with 8 bases fitting TRBD2. Germline CDR1 reads LNHNV; CDR2 reads YYDKDF (reference sequence). The CDR3 runs to 16 residues. J lost 1 base, V lost 5 bases, and 8 bases had no gene match. The CDR3: CATSRRQLAGTDTQYF. The CDR3 region has the DNA TGTGCCACCAGCCGAAGGCAACTAGCGGGCACAGATACGCAGTATTTT. The variable domain in full, with the rest retrieved from reference TRBV15 and TRBJ2-3, is DAMVIQNPRYQVTQFGKPVTLSCSQTLNHNVMYWYQQKSSQAPKLLFHYYDKDFNNEADTPDNFQSRRPNTSFCFLDIRSPGLGDTAMYLCATSRRQLAGTDTQYFGPGTRLTVL.

The chain uses TRBV7-2 and TRBJ2-1, with TRBD2 as a possible D gene (6 bases). Germline assignment: CDR1 SGHTA and CDR2 FQGNSA. This CDR3 contains 13 residues. V shed 3 bases and J shed 4 bases, with 7 bases lying between them. The CDR3 bases are TGTGCCAGCAGCTTGACTAGATACAATGAGCAGTTCTTC. Translating it yields CASSLTRYNEQFF.

The V gene is TRBV14, the J gene TRBJ2-5; no definite D call. This CDR3 is 15 amino acids long. In germline, CDR1 is SGHDN, CDR2 FVKESK. Trimming shortened V by 0 bases and J by 5 bases, and 13 bases separated the two germline ends. The chain's CDR3 is CASSQDYSLKETQYF. CDR3 in DNA: TGTGCCAGCAGCCAAGATTATAGCCTCAAGGAGACCCAGTACTTC.